These 26 T cell receptor beta chains were all obtained from the same sample, sequenced in a study of blood T cell repertoires in COVID-19 (TCRdb year 2020). Library generation was performed with the immunoSEQ multiplex PCR assay. The table comes from immuneACCESS by way of TCRdb, which keeps in-frame sequences with V and J called. Part of the clones is missing from these tables; in studies checked, under half for an unresolved V gene and the rest for unknown reasons. Recorded for this sample are almost 250,000 clones; around 85% of them occurred a single time. Clones ranked in the top ten supply about 9.1% of the sample. Sequencing used PBMCs or T cells enriched from blood (not recorded which). The receptors were gathered from a woman aged 45 to 65 with acute COVID-19.

A remark on this clone: Other DNA sequences in this sample translate to the same CDR3. The V and J genes are TRBV27 and TRBJ2-7; no reliable D call. V shed 5 bases and J shed 1 base, with 9 bases lying between them. CDR1 is MNHEY, CDR2 SMNVEV, per germline (reference sequence). The CDR3 length is 13 residues. CDR3 bases: TGTGCCAGCAGTCCCGACTCGTCCTACGAGCAGTACTTC. Translating it yields CASSPDSSYEQYF.

This clone was counted a single time. The J gene is TRBJ2-1, the V gene TRBV7-9, with 14 bases lining up with TRBD2. Trimming removed 2 bases from V and 0 bases from J; junction bases left unmatched: 6. The germline gives CDR1 SEHNR, CDR2 FQNEAQ (reference sequence). CDR3 length: 19 residues. The CDR3 is CASSLPGLAGGSSYNEQFF. The CDR3 DNA is TGTGCCAGCAGCTTACCAGGACTAGCGGGGGGAAGCTCCTACAATGAGCAGTTCTTC.

The V and J genes are TRBV13 and TRBJ1-2; D may be TRBD1 (5 bases). This CDR3 has 13 amino acids. The germline V gene has CDR1 PRHDT and CDR2 FYEKMQ (reference sequence). Trimming removed 4 bases at V and 5 bases at J, with 11 bases between. This CDR3 is CASSSVGGYGYTF. In DNA form, the CDR3 reads TGTGCCAGCAGCTCTGTGGGGGGTTATGGCTACACCTTC.

V gene TRBV18 combines with J gene TRBJ1-2; the D is unclear. CDR3 length equals 14 residues. V shed 3 bases and J shed 4 bases, with 12 bases lying between them. Germline V gives CDR1 KGHSH, CDR2 LQKENI. In nucleotides, the CDR3 is TGTGCCAGCTCACCTCGAGAGGTGACCTATGGCTACACCTTC. Protein: CASSPREVTYGYTF.

Of note for this clone: Its ends do not fully match the called genes, so a read error is possible. The chain employs TRBV5-1 and TRBJ2-7, with TRBD1 matching over 9 bases. This CDR3 region has 14 residues. The germline gives CDR1 SGHRS, CDR2 YFSETQ. The CDR3 bases are TGCGCCAGCACCTTGTATGGGACAGGGTACGAGCAGTACTTC. This codes for CASTLYGTGYEQYF.

The chain couples TRBV6-2 or TRBV6-3 to TRBJ1-5; perhaps TRBD1 as D (5 bases). CDR3 length: 14 amino acids. Germline CDR1 is MNHEY and CDR2 is SVGEGT. Between the trimmed V and J ends, which lost 6 bases and 2 bases, there was a span of 11 bases. The CDR3 sequence: CASSSDIGNQPQHF. Here the CDR3 DNA reads TGTGCCAGCAGCTCGGACATTGGCAATCAGCCCCAGCATTTT.

The rearrangement joins TRBV5-1 to TRBJ2-5; a weak D match, TRBD1 (5 bases). The CDR3 extends over 14 amino acids. Germline CDR1 is SGHRS and CDR2 is YFSETQ. V was shortened by 3 bases and J by 5 bases, with 14 bases between the two germline ends. CDR3 bases: TGCGCCAGCAGCTCCGGGTCCCCAGGGGAGACCCAGTACTTC. Its protein product is CASSSGSPGETQYF.

This chain joins TRBV2 and TRBJ1-2, with a tentative D call TRBD1 (5 bases). Germline-derived CDR1 and CDR2 are SNHLY and FYNNEI. The CDR3 has 13 residues. The V gene lost 6 bases and the J gene lost 5 bases, with 13 bases spanning the gap. The CDR3 here is CASSDGHRYGYTF. The CDR3 region has the DNA TGTGCCAGCAGCGACGGACACCGTTATGGCTACACCTTC. Variable domain in full (rest from reference TRBV2 and TRBJ1-2): EPEVTQTPSHQVTQMGQEVILRCVPISNHLYFYWYRQILGQKVEFLVSFYNNEISEKSEIFDDQFSVERPDGSNFTLKIRSTKLEDSAMYFCASSDGHRYGYTFGSGTRLTVV.

The chain links TRBV7-8 to TRBJ1-6, with a weak D call TRBD1 (6 bases). This CDR3 has 16 amino acids. V lost 3 bases and J lost 9, with 18 bases in between. The germline gives CDR1 SGHVS, CDR2 FQNEAQ. The CDR3 spells CASSFKRGGVFSPLHF. CDR3 coding DNA: TGTGCCAGCAGCTTTAAGAGAGGGGGGGTTTTTTCACCCCTCCACTTT.

The chain employs TRBV27 and TRBJ2-1, with D maybe TRBD2 (7 bases). Per germline, CDR1 MNHEY and CDR2 SMNVEV (reference sequence). The CDR3 loop spans 19 amino acids. Trimming removed 1 base at V and 8 bases at J, with 27 bases between. This CDR3 is CASSLWNGLGGRGGDEQFF. CDR3 nucleotides: TGTGCCAGCAGTTTATGGAACGGGTTAGGCGGCAGGGGAGGGGATGAGCAGTTCTTC.

The chain is built from TRBV5-6 and TRBJ1-5, with 7 bases identical to TRBD1. Germline loops: CDR1 SGHDT, CDR2 YYEEEE. V shed 4 bases, J shed 7 bases, and the junction held 5 bases outside the gene matches. The CDR3 is 13 residues long. CDR3 protein: CASSPRGRQPQHF. The CDR3 DNA follows: TGTGCCAGCAGCCCCAGGGGGAGGCAGCCCCAGCATTTT.

This clone was found a few times. V is TRBV11-3 and J is TRBJ2-3; TRBD1 is a possible D gene (6 bases). The length of the CDR3 is 14 residues. Germline lookup yields CDR1 SGHNT and CDR2 YENEEA. With 3 bases removed from V and 4 bases from J, the gap between germline ends came to 11 bases. For the CDR3, the DNA is TGTGCCAGCAGCTTGGGACAACCCTCAGATACGCAGTATTTT. It yields the protein CASSLGQPSDTQYF.

This rearrangement joins TRBV14 to TRBJ1-3; D remains unclear. Germline assignment: CDR1 SGHDN and CDR2 FVKESK. This CDR3 has 15 residues. V gave up 1 base and J gave up 0 bases, with 7 bases separating them. CDR3 coding DNA: TGTGCCAGCAGCCAAGGGCGGGTCTCTGGAAACACCATATATTTT. It translates to CASSQGRVSGNTIYF.

This CDR3 is CASSPGQVTDQPQHF. The CDR3, as DNA: TGTGCCAGCTCACCGGGACAGGTCACGGATCAGCCCCAGCATTTT. V and J are TRBV18 and TRBJ1-5; 8 bases fit TRBD1. V lost 3 bases and J lost 5; bases outside the gene matches: 6. Germline assignment: CDR1 KGHSH and CDR2 LQKENI. This CDR3 is built from 15 residues.

The rearrangement links TRBV25-1 to TRBJ1-1; TRBD1 agrees at 7 bases. This CDR3 spans 13 amino acids. Germline CDR1 and CDR2: MGHDK and SYGVNS. V was clipped by 8 bases and J by 5 bases; unmatched bases: 8. In DNA, the CDR3 is TGTGCCAGCGGAATCACAGGGGTGACTGAAGCTTTCTTT. Its protein product is CASGITGVTEAFF.

CDR3 in amino acids: CASPRSDASNQPQHF. In DNA, the CDR3 is TGTGCCAGTCCGAGGTCCGATGCGAGCAATCAGCCCCAGCATTTT. The genes are TRBV19 and TRBJ1-5; D call uncertain. CDR3 length equals 15 residues. Deletions cut 8 bases from V and 1 base from J, with 15 bases between. CDR1 and CDR2 from the germline V gene are LNHDA and SQIVND (reference sequence).

The V and J genes are TRBV7-9 and TRBJ1-4; D unclear. Trimming took 7 bases from V and 4 from J, leaving 13 bases between them. This CDR3 is 14 amino acids long. The germline CDR1 and CDR2 sequences are SEHNR and FQNEAQ (reference sequence). CDR3 protein: CASNLGGINEKLFF. The DNA of the CDR3 is TGTGCCAGCAACCTGGGCGGGATTAATGAAAAACTGTTTTTT. The entire variable domain, with the rest obtained from reference TRBV7-9 and TRBJ1-4, is as follows: DTGVSQNPRHKITKRGQNVTFRCDPISEHNRLYWYRQTLGQGPEFLTYFQNEAQLEKSRLLSDRFSAERPKGSFSTLEIQRTEQGDSAMYLCASNLGGINEKLFFGSGTQLSVL.

The genes are TRBV5-1 and TRBJ2-7; 10 bases fit TRBD1. The CDR3 runs to 14 residues. Germline values: CDR1 SGHRS, CDR2 YFSETQ. Unmatched junction bases numbered 6, after V lost 4 bases and J lost 5 bases. CDR3 sequence (DNA): TGCGCCAGCAGCGAGCCGGGACAGGGGAACGAGCAGTACTTC. This sequence encodes CASSEPGQGNEQYF. Combining the CDR3 with reference TRBV5-1 and TRBJ2-7 gives the whole variable domain KAGVTQTPRYLIKTRGQQVTLSCSPISGHRSVSWYQQTPGQGLQFLFEYFSETQRNKGNFPGRFSGRQFSNSRSEMNVSTLELGDSALYLCASSEPGQGNEQYFGPGTRLTVT.

V usage is TRBV13 and J usage is TRBJ2-7; TRBD2 matches at 12 bases. Germline V CDR1 and CDR2: PRHDT, FYEKMQ (reference sequence). After removal of 4 bases from V and 5 bases from J, the junction contained 3 bases not matched to a gene. This CDR3 has 14 residues. The CDR3 is CASSSTSGGNEQYF. The DNA for the CDR3 is TGTGCCAGCAGCTCGACTAGCGGGGGCAACGAGCAGTACTTC.

The V and J genes are TRBV11-3 and TRBJ2-1; D not resolved. CDR3 length: 13 residues. In germline, CDR1 is SGHNT, CDR2 YENEEA. V shed 0 bases and J shed 6 bases, with 6 bases lying between them. The CDR3 here is CASSLEGLNEQFF. In DNA, the CDR3 is TGTGCCAGCAGCTTAGAGGGCCTCAATGAGCAGTTCTTC. Looking up the rest from reference TRBV11-3 and TRBJ2-1 gives the full variable domain: EAGVVQSPRYKIIEKKQPVAFWCNPISGHNTLYWYLQNLGQGPELLIRYENEEAVDDSQLPKDRFSAERLKGVDSTLKIQPAELGDSAVYLCASSLEGLNEQFFGPGTRLTVL.

This clone has more than one count but fewer than ten. The V gene is TRBV2, the J gene TRBJ1-5; D not certain. The V gene lost 5 bases and the J gene lost 1 base, with 9 bases spanning the gap. CDR1 is SNHLY and CDR2 is FYNNEI in the germline V gene. The CDR3 has 14 residues. Here the CDR3 reads CASSREGSNQPQHF. In nucleotides, the CDR3 is TGTGCCAGCAGTCGTGAGGGAAGCAATCAGCCCCAGCATTTT.

The chain is built from TRBV11-2 and TRBJ1-5, with D tentatively TRBD1 (6 bases). The CDR3 contains 14 residues. Looked up from germline, CDR1 is SGHAT and CDR2 is FQNNGV. Trimming took 2 bases from V and 5 from J, leaving 10 bases between them. In nucleotides, the CDR3 is TGTGCCAGCAGCTTACAAGGGGGGGATCAGCCCCAGCATTTT. Its translation: CASSLQGGDQPQHF.

V gene TRBV10-3 combines with J gene TRBJ2-7; 9 positions agree with TRBD1. Trimming took 6 bases from V and 0 from J; bases not matched to a gene: 3. CDR1 and CDR2 (germline): ENHRY, SYGVKD. The CDR3 is 14 residues long. In nucleotides, the CDR3 is TGTGCCATCAGCGGGACAGGGAGCTCCTACGAGCAGTACTTC. It codes for CAISGTGSSYEQYF.

The V gene is TRBV30, the J gene TRBJ1-6, with D perhaps TRBD1 (5 bases). V shed 2 bases and J shed 7 bases, with 12 bases lying between them. The CDR3 sequence is 14 residues long. Germline V gene lookup returns CDR1 GTSNPN and CDR2 SVGIG (reference sequence). The CDR3 nucleotides are TGTGCCTGGAGTTTGCCAGGGCGGAATTCACCCCTCCACTTT. Translating gives CAWSLPGRNSPLHF.

Points on this clone: Other DNA sequences in the sample encode the same CDR3. The V call is TRBV4-3, the J call TRBJ2-7, with D unclear. This CDR3 spans 13 amino acids. Germline V lookup: CDR1 LGHNA, CDR2 YSLEER. V was trimmed by 0 bases and J by 2 bases, leaving 5 bases between them. The CDR3 here is CASSQDGPYEQYF. The CDR3 DNA sequence: TGCGCCAGCAGCCAAGATGGCCCCTACGAGCAGTACTTC.

This chain links TRBV11-2 with TRBJ2-1, with 8 bases fitting TRBD1. J was trimmed by 8 bases and V by 5 bases; bases with no gene match: 17. The CDR3 totals 17 residues. Looked up from germline, CDR1 is SGHAT and CDR2 is FQNNGV. The CDR3 loop is CASSHGTGGLIMDEQFF. The CDR3, as DNA: TGTGCCAGCAGCCATGGGACAGGAGGTTTGATAATGGATGAGCAGTTCTTC. Based on the CDR3 plus reference TRBV11-2 and TRBJ2-1, the full variable domain is EAGVAQSPRYKIIEKRQSVAFWCNPISGHATLYWYQQILGQGPKLLIQFQNNGVVDDSQLPKDRFSAERLKGVDSTLKIQPAKLEDSAVYLCASSHGTGGLIMDEQFFGPGTRLTVL.